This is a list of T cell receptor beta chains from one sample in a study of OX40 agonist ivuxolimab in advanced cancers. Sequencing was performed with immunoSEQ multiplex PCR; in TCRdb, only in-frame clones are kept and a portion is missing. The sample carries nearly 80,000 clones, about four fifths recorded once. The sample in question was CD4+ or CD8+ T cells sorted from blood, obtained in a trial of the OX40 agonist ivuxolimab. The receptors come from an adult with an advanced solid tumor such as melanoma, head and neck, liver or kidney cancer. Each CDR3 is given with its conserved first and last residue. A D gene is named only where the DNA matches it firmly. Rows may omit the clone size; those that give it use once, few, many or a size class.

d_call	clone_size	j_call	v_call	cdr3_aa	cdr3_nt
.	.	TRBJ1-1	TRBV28	CASSLVGRRNTEAFF	TGTGCCAGCAGTTTAGTGGGGCGAAGAAACACTGAAGCTTTCTTT
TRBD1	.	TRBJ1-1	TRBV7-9	CASSPRGQMNTEAFF	TGTGCCAGCAGCCCGAGGGGACAGATGAACACTGAAGCTTTCTTT
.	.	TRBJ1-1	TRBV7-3	CASSLEGGRSTEAFF	TGTGCCAGCAGCTTAGAAGGGGGGCGCAGCACTGAAGCTTTCTTT
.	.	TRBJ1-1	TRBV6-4	CASSDRGTEAFF	TGTGCCAGCAGTGACAGAGGGACTGAAGCTTTCTTT
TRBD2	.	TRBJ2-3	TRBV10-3	CAIRTSGSTDTQYF	TGTGCCATCAGGACTAGCGGGAGTACAGATACGCAGTATTTT
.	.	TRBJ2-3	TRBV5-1	CASSLGGPRDTQYF	TGCGCCAGCAGCTTAGGAGGGCCTAGAGATACGCAGTATTTT
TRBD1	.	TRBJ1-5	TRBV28	CASRAGQGGQPQHF	TGTGCCAGCAGAGCAGGACAGGGGGGTCAGCCCCAGCATTTT
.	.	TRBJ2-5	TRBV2	CASSEQVFQETQYF	TGTGCCAGCAGTGAACAGGTTTTCCAAGAGACCCAGTACTTC
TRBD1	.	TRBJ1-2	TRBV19	CASGSQGDYPYGYTF	TGTGCCAGTGGATCACAGGGGGACTACCCCTATGGCTACACCTTC
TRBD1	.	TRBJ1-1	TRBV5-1	CASSLGTGAMNTEAFF	TGCGCCAGCAGCTTGGGGACAGGGGCTATGAACACTGAAGCTTTCTTT
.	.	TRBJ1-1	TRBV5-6	CASSLVRNTEAFF	TGTGCCAGCAGCTTGGTACGTAACACTGAAGCTTTCTTT
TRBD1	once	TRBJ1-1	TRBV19	CASSSDRGTEAFF	TGTGCCAGTAGTTCCGACAGGGGCACTGAAGCTTTCTTT
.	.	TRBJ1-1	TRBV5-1	CASSGLRGVITEAFF	TGCGCCAGCAGCGGGTTACGGGGGGTAATCACTGAAGCTTTCTTT
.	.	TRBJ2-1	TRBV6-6	CASGRRGWYEQFF	TGTGCCAGCGGACGCCGCGGATGGTATGAGCAGTTCTTC
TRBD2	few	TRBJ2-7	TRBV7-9	CASRRGLAGVGYEQYF	TGTGCCAGCAGAAGGGGACTAGCGGGAGTCGGCTACGAGCAGTACTTC
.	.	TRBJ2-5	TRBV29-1	CSGGWETQYF	TGCAGCGGTGGTTGGGAGACCCAGTACTTC
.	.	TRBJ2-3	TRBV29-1	CSVLTDADTQYF	TGCAGCGTTCTAACAGACGCAGATACGCAGTATTTT
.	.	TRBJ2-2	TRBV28	CASSRGGGLTGELFF	TGTGCCAGCAGCCGAGGGGGAGGTCTCACCGGGGAGCTGTTTTTT
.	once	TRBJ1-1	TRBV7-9	CASSLTGNLNTEAFF	TGTGCCAGCAGCTTAACGGGGAATTTGAACACTGAAGCTTTCTTT
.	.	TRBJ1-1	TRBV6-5	CASSYSTQQRGEAFF	TGTGCCAGCAGTTACTCGACACAACAGCGTGGAGAAGCTTTCTTT
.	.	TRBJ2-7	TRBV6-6	CASRPTHREGNYEQYF	TGTGCCAGCAGGCCAACTCACAGGGAGGGAAACTACGAGCAGTACTTC
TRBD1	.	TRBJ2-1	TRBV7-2	CASSLRQQGANEQFF	TGTGCCAGCAGCCTACGCCAACAGGGGGCGAATGAGCAGTTCTTC
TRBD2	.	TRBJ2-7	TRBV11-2	CATGLAGVSYEQYF	TGTGCCACAGGATTAGCGGGAGTGTCCTACGAGCAGTACTTC
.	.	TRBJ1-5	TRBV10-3	CAISEGVVSNQPQHF	TGTGCCATCAGTGAAGGGGTTGTCAGCAATCAGCCCCAGCATTTT
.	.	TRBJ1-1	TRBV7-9	CASSPRQRSEAFF	TGTGCCAGCAGCCCCAGACAGCGTTCTGAAGCTTTCTTT
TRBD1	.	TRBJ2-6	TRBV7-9	CASSSWTGFGANVLTF	TGTGCCAGCAGCTCCTGGACAGGGTTTGGGGCCAACGTCCTGACTTTC
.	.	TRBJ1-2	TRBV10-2	CASSESRSFYGYTF	TGCGCCAGCAGTGAGTCGAGGAGCTTCTATGGCTACACCTTC
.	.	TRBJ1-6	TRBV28	CASSLQESPLHF	TGTGCCAGCAGCTTACAAGAATCACCCCTCCACTTT
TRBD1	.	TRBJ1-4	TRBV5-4	CASSFRGRGEKLFF	TGTGCCAGCAGCTTCAGGGGGCGGGGTGAAAAACTGTTTTTT
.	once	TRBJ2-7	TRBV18	CASSPNLDSSYEQYF	TGTGCCAGCTCACCGAACTTGGACAGCTCCTACGAGCAGTACTTC
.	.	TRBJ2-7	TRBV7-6	CASSPRPSAYEQYF	TGTGCCAGCAGCCCTCGCCCATCCGCCTACGAGCAGTACTTC
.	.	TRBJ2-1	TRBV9	CASGASSLNEQFF	TGTGCCAGCGGGGCTAGCTCCCTCAATGAGCAGTTCTTC